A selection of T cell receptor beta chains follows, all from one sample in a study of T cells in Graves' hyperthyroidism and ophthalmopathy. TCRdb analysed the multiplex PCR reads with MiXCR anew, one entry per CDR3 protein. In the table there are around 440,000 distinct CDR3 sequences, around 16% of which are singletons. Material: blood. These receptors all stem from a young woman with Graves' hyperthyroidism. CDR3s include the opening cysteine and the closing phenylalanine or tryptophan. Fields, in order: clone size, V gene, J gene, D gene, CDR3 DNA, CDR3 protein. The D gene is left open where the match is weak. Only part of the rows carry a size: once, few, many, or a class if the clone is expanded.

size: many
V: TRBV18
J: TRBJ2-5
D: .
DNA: TGTGCCAGCTCACCACCGGCAGGACGGGAGACCCAGTACTTC
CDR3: CASSPPAGRETQYF

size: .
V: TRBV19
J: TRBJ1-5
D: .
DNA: TGTGCCAGTAGTGATCACCCGGCGGGCAATCAGCCCCAGCATTTT
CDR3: CASSDHPAGNQPQHF

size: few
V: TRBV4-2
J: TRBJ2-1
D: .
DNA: TGTGCCAGCAGCCAAGCCTTTGAGGATTACTACAATGAGCAGTTCTTC
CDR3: CASSQAFEDYYNEQFF

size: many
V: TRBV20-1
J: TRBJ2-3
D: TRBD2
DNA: TGCAGTGCAGGACTAGCGGGAGCTCAACCAGATACGCAGTATTTT
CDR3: CSAGLAGAQPDTQYF

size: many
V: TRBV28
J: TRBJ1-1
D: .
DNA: TGTGCCAGCAGAAACAGAAACACTGAAGCTTTCTTT
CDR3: CASRNRNTEAFF

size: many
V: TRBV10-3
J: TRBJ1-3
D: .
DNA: TGTGCCATCAGTGACACGGCATTCTCTGGAAACACCATATATTTT
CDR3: CAISDTAFSGNTIYF

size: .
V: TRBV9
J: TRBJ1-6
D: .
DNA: TGTGCCAGCAGCGTTTCTGGGCTGCAGAATTCACCCCTCCACTTT
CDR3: CASSVSGLQNSPLHF

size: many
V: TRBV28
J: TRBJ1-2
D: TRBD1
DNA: TGTGCCAGCAGTTTATCAGGGGGCAGAGGCTACACCTTC
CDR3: CASSLSGGRGYTF

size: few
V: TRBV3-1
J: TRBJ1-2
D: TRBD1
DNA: TGTGCCAGCAGCCCCGGGACAGGGGGCTACACCTTC
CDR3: CASSPGTGGYTF

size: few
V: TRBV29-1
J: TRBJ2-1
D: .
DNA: TGCAGCGTTGAAAAGGGGAATGAGCAGTTCTTC
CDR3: CSVEKGNEQFF

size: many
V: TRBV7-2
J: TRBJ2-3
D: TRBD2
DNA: TGTGCCAGCAGCCCCCGTGGGCTAGCGGTCACAGATACGCAGTATTTT
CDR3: CASSPRGLAVTDTQYF

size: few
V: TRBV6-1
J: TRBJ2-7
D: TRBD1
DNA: TGTGCCAGCAGTGCGACAGGGATGGGCGAGCAGTACTTC
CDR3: CASSATGMGEQYF

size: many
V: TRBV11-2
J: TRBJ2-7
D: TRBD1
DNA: TGTGCCAGCAGCGCCCGACAGGGCTCCTACGAGCAGTACTTC
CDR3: CASSARQGSYEQYF

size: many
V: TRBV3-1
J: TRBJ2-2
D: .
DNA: TGTGCCAGCAGCCATTCGGATTCAGGGGCCGGGGAGCTGTTTTTT
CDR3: CASSHSDSGAGELFF

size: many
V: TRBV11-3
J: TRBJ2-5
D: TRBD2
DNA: TGTGCCAGCAGCCCTAGCGGAGGAAGTCAAGAGACCCAGTACTTC
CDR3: CASSPSGGSQETQYF

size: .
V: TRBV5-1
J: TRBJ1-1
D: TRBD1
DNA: TGCGCCAGCAGCCCTTGGCCCAGTAATCAGGGGGCTAACACTGAAGCTTTCTTT
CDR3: CASSPWPSNQGANTEAFF

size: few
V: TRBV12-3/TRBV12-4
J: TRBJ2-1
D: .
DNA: TGTGCCAGCAGTTTAGTTTCAGAATACTATGAGCAGTTCTTC
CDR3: CASSLVSEYYEQFF

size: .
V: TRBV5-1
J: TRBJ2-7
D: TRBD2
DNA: TGCGCCAGCAGCTGGGGGGCTAGCGGGAACTACGAGCAGTACTTC
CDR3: CASSWGASGNYEQYF

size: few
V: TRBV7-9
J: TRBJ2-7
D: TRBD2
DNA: TGTGCCAGCAGCGATACTTGGCGGGAGCCCAACTACGAGCAGTACTTC
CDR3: CASSDTWREPNYEQYF

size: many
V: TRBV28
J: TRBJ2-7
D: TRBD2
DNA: TGTGCCAGCAGTTCCCCGGGACTAGGGGGCTACGAGCAGTACTTC
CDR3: CASSSPGLGGYEQYF

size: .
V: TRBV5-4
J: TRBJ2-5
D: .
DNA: TGTGCCAGCAGCTCCCGGGACAAAGAAGAGACCCAGTACTTC
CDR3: CASSSRDKEETQYF

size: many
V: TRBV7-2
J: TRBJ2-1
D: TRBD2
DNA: TGTGCCAGCAGCTCGGAGGGCGGGAGGGTCGCCAATGAGCAGTTCTTC
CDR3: CASSSEGGRVANEQFF